A single sample is the source of the 14 T cell receptor beta chains below, sequenced in a study of shared clonotypes between healthy human individuals. Assay used: immunoSEQ multiplex PCR; TCRdb lists only in-frame clones, some missing. The top ten hold 0.37% of the sample, which has approximately 2,300,000 clones, less than 95% seen once. Sequencing was performed on naive CD4+ T cells from PBMCs. The subset: CD45RA+ positively selected. Source of these receptors: a man aged 18-30 years in good health. Some clones in this sample may be carry-over from other donors' samples.

The V call is TRBV13, the J call TRBJ2-5; 13 nucleotides align to TRBD2. The closer fit of TRBJ2-7 to the DNA end suggests the J call may be wrong. The CDR3 is 15 amino acids. Germline CDR1 and CDR2: PRHDT and FYEKMQ (reference sequence). In nucleotides, the CDR3 is TGTGCCAGCAGCTCTGGACTAGCGGGAGTCTACGAGCAGTACTTC. Its protein is CASSSGLAGVYEQYF.

The chain combines TRBV10-3 with TRBJ1-5; no firm D call. The germline V gene encodes CDR1 ENHRY and CDR2 SYGVKD. The CDR3 is 15 residues long. V gave up 0 bases and J gave up 0 bases, with 6 bases separating them. The CDR3 bases are TGTGCCATCAGTGAGTCTAGTAATAGCAATCAGCCCCAGCATTTT. Encoded protein: CAISESSNSNQPQHF.

This clone came up a few times. This specimen includes other DNA sequences encoding the same CDR3. V gene TRBV9 combines with J gene TRBJ1-4; no definite D call. The ends were cut back, 0 bases at V and 8 bases at J, with 8 bases in the middle. The CDR3 consists of 13 residues. The germline gives CDR1 SGDLS, CDR2 YYNGEE. Written as DNA, the CDR3 is TGTGCCAGCAGCGTAGGTCCTGGGGAAAAACTGTTTTTT. Translation: CASSVGPGEKLFF.

The CDR3 loop is CASSSDGANTEAFF. CDR3 bases: TGCGCCAGCAGTTCGGATGGGGCGAACACTGAAGCTTTCTTT. The chain employs TRBV5-1 and TRBJ1-1; D is perhaps TRBD1 (5 bases). This CDR3 has 14 amino acids. The germline V gene has CDR1 SGHRS and CDR2 YFSETQ. Deletions cut 5 bases from V and 1 base from J, with 12 bases between.

The V and J genes are TRBV28 and TRBJ1-5; no firm D call. Trimming pared 2 bases from V and 0 bases from J, leaving 11 bases between. CDR1 and CDR2 from the germline V gene are MDHEN and SYDVKM. The CDR3 is 16 residues long. The CDR3 here is CASSLMPRNSNQPQHF. The DNA of the CDR3 is TGTGCCAGCAGTTTAATGCCCAGAAATAGCAATCAGCCCCAGCATTTT.

The rearrangement uses TRBV5-1 and TRBJ2-5; 10 bases map to TRBD2. The CDR3 is made up of 18 amino acids. Germline assignment: CDR1 SGHRS and CDR2 YFSETQ. The V and J ends lost 1 base and 2 bases, in that order; junction bases with no gene match: 11. CDR3 sequence: CASSLTTLAGGIQETQYF. DNA for the CDR3: TGCGCCAGCAGCTTGACGACTTTAGCGGGAGGAATACAAGAGACCCAGTACTTC.

For the CDR3, the DNA is TGTGCCAGCAGCTTGATGCCAGGGGGCGAGGGTGAGCAGTTCTTC. Translation: CASSLMPGGEGEQFF. The chain joins TRBV7-2 to TRBJ2-1; TRBD1 aligns across 8 bases. With 3 bases clipped from V and 9 bases from J, the junction kept 10 bases outside the gene matches. Germline V gene data show CDR1 as SGHTA and CDR2 as FQGNSA. The CDR3 length is 15 residues.

V usage is TRBV29-1 and J usage is TRBJ2-5; no definite D call. Germline V gene sequence: CDR1 SQVTM, CDR2 ANQGSEA. The CDR3 length is 14 residues. V dropped 6 bases and J dropped 2 bases, with 16 bases sitting between them. CDR3 in DNA: TGCAGCGTGGCGCTGCTGGTCTTACAAGAGACCCAGTACTTC. Encoded protein: CSVALLVLQETQYF.

The genes are TRBV6-5 and TRBJ2-3; TRBD1 aligns across 7 bases. There are 15 residues in the CDR3. The junction had 9 bases not matched to a gene; V was cut back by 7 bases and J by 2 bases. From germline, CDR1 is MNHEY and CDR2 SVGAGI. The CDR3 loop is CASMKTGAYTDTQYF. The CDR3 DNA sequence: TGTGCCAGCATGAAAACAGGGGCTTACACAGATACGCAGTATTTT.

With regard to this clone: Other DNA sequences within the sample encode an identical CDR3. The J gene is TRBJ2-6, the V gene TRBV6-5; no firm D call. The V gene's germline CDR1 is MNHEY and CDR2 SVGAGI. V was clipped by 6 bases and J by 2 bases, with 8 bases between them. This CDR3 comprises 14 residues. The CDR3, as DNA: TGTGCCAGCAGCCCAGGCACTGGGGCCAACGTCCTGACTTTC. It translates to CASSPGTGANVLTF.

The V call is TRBV30, the J call TRBJ1-4; D may be TRBD1 (6 bases). The CDR3 sequence is 13 residues long. Germline values: CDR1 GTSNPN, CDR2 SVGIG (reference sequence). V was trimmed by 5 bases and J by 8 bases, leaving 15 bases between them. CDR3: CAWQRDIREKLFF. The DNA of the CDR3 is TGTGCCTGGCAGAGGGACATTCGCGAAAAACTGTTTTTT. Looking up the rest from reference TRBV30 and TRBJ1-4 gives the full variable domain: SQTIHQWPATLVQPVGSPLSLECTVEGTSNPNLYWYRQAAGRGLQLLFYSVGIGQISSEVPQNLSASRPQDRQFILSSKKLLLSDSGFYLCAWQRDIREKLFFGSGTQLSVL.

Worth noting for this clone: Other DNA sequences in the sample encode the same CDR3. The rearrangement uses TRBV5-6 and TRBJ1-1; maybe TRBD1 (6 bases). The V end lost 1 base, the J end lost 4 bases, and 11 bases lay between the germline ends. The CDR3 loop spans 14 amino acids. Germline CDR1 SGHDT, CDR2 YYEEEE. CDR3: CASSLWGPGTEAFF. DNA of the CDR3: TGTGCCAGCAGCTTGTGGGGGCCCGGCACTGAAGCTTTCTTT.

CDR3: CASSTRTGGLTEQYF. CDR3 in DNA: TGTGCCAGTAGTACAAGGACAGGGGGCCTGACCGAGCAGTACTTC. The chain links TRBV19 to TRBJ2-7, with TRBD1 identical over 11 bases. The trim removed 4 bases at V and 6 bases at J, leaving 8 bases unmatched. There are 15 residues in the CDR3. From germline, CDR1 is LNHDA and CDR2 SQIVND (reference sequence).

On this clone: The sample contains more than one DNA sequence encoding this CDR3. This chain connects TRBV29-1 to TRBJ2-2, with D possibly TRBD2 on 5 matching bases. The V end was cut by 6 bases, the J end by 1 base, with 9 bases between. This CDR3 is 13 amino acids long. Per germline, CDR1 SQVTM and CDR2 ANQGSEA. The CDR3 loop is CSVDEGNTGELFF. The DNA of the CDR3 is TGCAGCGTGGACGAGGGGAACACCGGGGAGCTGTTTTTT.